Listed below are T cell receptor beta chains from one sample, sequenced in a study of T cells in Graves' hyperthyroidism and ophthalmopathy. TCRdb reanalysed the multiplex PCR reads using MiXCR and keeps one entry per CDR3 protein. The data contain under 550,000 distinct CDR3 sequences, roughly an eighth of them singletons. Sample: blood. Receptors originate from a woman aged 18-29 years with Graves' hyperthyroidism. Both conserved end residues are part of each CDR3. The D gene is left open where the match is weak. Rows may omit the clone size; those that give it use once, few, many or a size class.

NA | TRBJ1-3 | TRBV12-3/TRBV12-4 | many | TGTGCCAGCAGCCCAGGCTACTCTGGAAACACCATATATTTT | CASSPGYSGNTIYF
NA | TRBJ1-1 | TRBV30 | many | TGTGCCTGGAGGCAGTACTTGAACACTGAAGCTTTCTTT | CAWRQYLNTEAFF
NA | TRBJ2-7 | TRBV5-1 | NA | TGCGCCAGCAGCTGGGGTGTCAGGGCCAACGAGCAGTACTTC | CASSWGVRANEQYF
TRBD1 | TRBJ2-1 | TRBV4-3 | NA | TGCGCCAGCAGCCACGTCAGGGGACAGGGGGGGAGCCATGAGCAGTTCTTC | CASSHVRGQGGSHEQFF
NA | TRBJ2-2 | TRBV28 | many | TGTGCCAGCAGGAGGGCAGTTAACACCGGGGAGCTGTTTTTT | CASRRAVNTGELFF
TRBD1 | TRBJ1-1 | TRBV6-6 | many | TGTGCCAGCAGTTACTCTCACTCGGGACAGGGGAGTAGATGGGGCACTGAAGCTTTCTTT | CASSYSHSGQGSRWGTEAFF
NA | TRBJ1-1 | TRBV12-3/TRBV12-4 | many | TGTGCCAGCAGTTTGTCTGTTGGTGCCACTGAAGCTTTCTTT | CASSLSVGATEAFF
NA | TRBJ2-2 | TRBV24-1 | NA | TGTGCCACCAGTGCCCCCTACTTGAGCGGCGGGAACACCGGGGAGCTGTTTTTT | CATSAPYLSGGNTGELFF
NA | TRBJ1-6 | TRBV7-2 | few | TGTGCCAGCAGTTACCAGATCGGGCTGAGGGGAAATTCACCCCTCCACTTT | CASSYQIGLRGNSPLHF
TRBD2 | TRBJ2-1 | TRBV24-1 | NA | TGTGCCACCAGGGAGACTAGCGGGAAGGGTGAGCAGTTCTTC | CATRETSGKGEQFF
TRBD1 | TRBJ2-7 | TRBV6-5 | few | TGTGCCAGCAGTTACCAAGCAGGGGGCTTCTCCTACGAGCAGTACTTC | CASSYQAGGFSYEQYF
TRBD2 | TRBJ2-3 | TRBV7-3 | NA | TGTGCCAGCAGCTTGGGGGTGACTAGCGCTGATACGCAGTATTTT | CASSLGVTSADTQYF
TRBD2 | TRBJ2-7 | TRBV6-2/TRBV6-3 | many | TGTGCCAGCAGCCCTCTAGCGGGAGCAAGCCACGAGCAGTACTTC | CASSPLAGASHEQYF
NA | TRBJ1-3 | TRBV7-9 | many | TGTGCCAGCAGCTTCGGCATATTCTCTGGAAACACCATATATTTT | CASSFGIFSGNTIYF
NA | TRBJ2-3 | TRBV9 | many | TGTGCCAGCAGCGTAGATGGTTCCGGCGCAGATACGCAGTATTTT | CASSVDGSGADTQYF
NA | TRBJ1-6 | TRBV10-3 | few | TGTGCCATCAGTGAGGGGTCCGCCTATAGTTCACCCCTCCACTTT | CAISEGSAYSSPLHF
NA | TRBJ1-1 | TRBV19 | NA | TGTGCCAGTAGTACAACCGACACCATGAACACTGAAGCTTTCTTT | CASSTTDTMNTEAFF
TRBD2 | TRBJ2-1 | TRBV30 | many | TGTGCCTGGACCGGGACTAGCGCTTACAATGAGCAGTTCTTC | CAWTGTSAYNEQFF
NA | TRBJ1-1 | TRBV12-3/TRBV12-4 | many | TGTGCCAGCAATACCTTCGGGGACCTCGCTAATGTGGACACTGAAGCTTTCTTT | CASNTFGDLANVDTEAFF
NA | TRBJ1-6 | TRBV20-1 | many | TGCAGTGCTAGAGAACCAGTTCATAATTCACCCCTCCACTTT | CSAREPVHNSPLHF
NA | TRBJ2-5 | TRBV19 | NA | TGTGCCAGTAGTCTGGGGGGACGCCGGGAGACCCAGTACTTC | CASSLGGRRETQYF
NA | TRBJ2-2 | TRBV20-1 | NA | TGCAGTGCTAGAATCGGGAACACCGGGGAGCTGTTTTTT | CSARIGNTGELFF
NA | TRBJ2-7 | TRBV25-1 | few | TGTGCCAGCAGTGAATACGGTACCTACGAGCAGTACTTC | CASSEYGTYEQYF
NA | TRBJ2-5 | TRBV5-1 | NA | TGCGCCAGCAGCTTGGCCGGAGATTCGGTGGAGACCCAGTACTTC | CASSLAGDSVETQYF
NA | TRBJ2-2 | TRBV11-2 | few | TGTGCCAGCAGCAGGGTGGGGGAGCTGTTTTTT | CASSRVGELFF
TRBD1 | TRBJ1-1 | TRBV12-3/TRBV12-4 | many | TGTGCCAGCAGTTCCCCCCGGGACAGGGGCGGAGCTTTCTTT | CASSSPRDRGGAFF
NA | TRBJ2-6 | TRBV7-9 | NA | TGTGCCAGCAGCTTCCCGGTCTCTGGGGCCAACGTCCTGACTTTC | CASSFPVSGANVLTF
TRBD1 | TRBJ1-2 | TRBV3-1 | many | TGTGCCAGCAGCCCGACAGGGGGGGGCTACACCTTC | CASSPTGGGYTF
NA | TRBJ2-3 | TRBV3-1 | many | TGTGCCAGCAGCCAAGATCCGGGGAGTACAGATACGCAGTATTTT | CASSQDPGSTDTQYF